Reported below is one T cell receptor beta chain. This record belongs to a study of blood T cell repertoires in COVID-19. Germline V gene sequence: CDR1 SGHDN, CDR2 FVKESK. After removal of 0 bases from V and 3 bases from J, the junction contained 6 bases not matched to a gene. The CDR3 consists of 16 residues. Profiled with immunoSEQ multiplex PCR; TCRdb holds only in-frame clones, not every one. The sample has approximately 450,000 clones; roughly 90% are singletons. Sequencing input: peripheral blood. V usage is TRBV14 and J usage is TRBJ2-7; 9 bases align to TRBD1. This TCR was sampled from a woman aged 25 to 39 with acute or convalescent COVID-19. The CDR3 DNA reads TGTGCCAGCAGCCAAGATAAAACAGGGGGCATCTACGAGCAGTACTTC. This translates into CASSQDKTGGIYEQYF.